Below are 24 T cell receptor beta chains sequenced from a single sample in a study of PD-1 blockade in classical Hodgkin lymphoma (dated by TCRdb to the early 2020s). Library method: the immunoSEQ multiplex PCR assay. The table was pulled from immuneACCESS by TCRdb, which kept in-frame rearrangements only. Such tables lose some clones; where checked, under half of the loss comes from unresolved V genes, and the rest has no known cause. This sample holds tens of thousands of clones; around 70% were observed only once. The ten largest clonotypes hold 11% of the sample. The time point label for this specimen denotes: cycle 1 day 1 (C1D1), immediately before nivolumab initiation. Every trial patient had relapsed following autologous stem cell transplantation, and prior brentuximab vedotin exposure was what differed among cohorts A, B and C. The material sequenced was peripheral blood mononuclear cells (PBMCs), taken at baseline. The origin of the receptors is a human donor with classical Hodgkin lymphoma.

The chain has TRBV28 and TRBJ1-2; D remains ambiguous. V was pared by 5 bases and J by 4 bases, with 11 bases between. CDR3 length: 13 amino acids. The germline CDR1 and CDR2 sequences are MDHEN and SYDVKM. The CDR3: CASSPSLSYGYTF. DNA for the CDR3: TGTGCCAGCAGTCCCAGCCTTTCCTATGGCTACACCTTC.

In the case of this clone: This sample also contains other DNA sequences that code for the same CDR3. The chain uses TRBV5-4 and TRBJ2-5, with 8 bases lining up with TRBD2. Per the germline V gene, CDR1 is SGHNT and CDR2 is YYREEE (reference sequence). This CDR3 contains 13 residues. V gave up 5 bases and J gave up 4 bases; unmatched junction bases: 4. The CDR3: CASSLAGGETQYF. The CDR3 DNA reads TGTGCCAGCAGTCTTGCGGGAGGAGAGACCCAGTACTTC.

The chain carries TRBV27 and TRBJ2-7; TRBD1 matches 9 bases. Germline trimming cut 5 bases from V and 0 bases from J; bases unmatched to any gene: 5. The CDR3 is 15 residues long. Germline CDR1 MNHEY, CDR2 SMNVEV (reference sequence). Written as DNA, the CDR3 is TGTGCCAGCAGTCCGGGACAGGGAAGCTCCTACGAGCAGTACTTC. It specifies CASSPGQGSSYEQYF.

V and J are TRBV5-1 and TRBJ1-1; the D is unclear. The CDR3 has 14 amino acids. Germline assignment: CDR1 SGHRS and CDR2 YFSETQ. Trimming left V 0 bases short and J 5 bases short, with 11 bases between. The CDR3 is CASSLGWAETEAFF. The CDR3, as DNA: TGCGCCAGCAGCTTGGGTTGGGCCGAGACTGAAGCTTTCTTT. The full variable domain, in which reference TRBV5-1 and TRBJ1-1 provide the parts outside the CDR3, is KAGVTQTPRYLIKTRGQQVTLSCSPISGHRSVSWYQQTPGQGLQFLFEYFSETQRNKGNFPGRFSGRQFSNSRSEMNVSTLELGDSALYLCASSLGWAETEAFFGQGTRLTVV.

The V and J genes are TRBV5-1 and TRBJ2-7; D not resolved. Germline values: CDR1 SGHRS, CDR2 YFSETQ. CDR3 length: 16 amino acids. V dropped 6 bases and J dropped 7 bases, with 26 bases sitting between them. The CDR3 is CASTSQAGSPSWEQYF. For the CDR3, the DNA is TGCGCCAGCACCTCTCAAGCCGGGTCTCCTTCGTGGGAGCAGTACTTC. The entire variable domain, with the rest obtained from reference TRBV5-1 and TRBJ2-7, is as follows: KAGVTQTPRYLIKTRGQQVTLSCSPISGHRSVSWYQQTPGQGLQFLFEYFSETQRNKGNFPGRFSGRQFSNSRSEMNVSTLELGDSALYLCASTSQAGSPSWEQYFGPGTRLTVT.

The rearrangement uses TRBV6-5 and TRBJ2-1, with a tentative D call TRBD1 (5 bases). This CDR3 spans 12 amino acids. V was shortened by 5 bases and J by 4 bases, with 6 bases between the two germline ends. Germline values: CDR1 MNHEY, CDR2 SVGAGI. Here the CDR3 reads CASSPGYNEQFF. The CDR3 DNA sequence: TGTGCCAGCAGTCCAGGGTACAATGAGCAGTTCTTC.

This clone was seen just once. The genes are TRBV11-2 and TRBJ2-7; a weak D match, TRBD2 (5 bases). V was cut by 4 bases and J by 7 bases, with 17 bases left in between. Germline CDR1 reads SGHAT; CDR2 reads FQNNGV. This CDR3 contains 14 residues. The CDR3, as DNA: TGTGCCAGCAGCTCTTTGATGAGGACTCAAGAGCAGTACTTC. This translates into CASSSLMRTQEQYF.

This clone came up many times. The rearrangement joins TRBV27 to TRBJ2-7; 8 bases align to TRBD1. The V and J ends lost 5 bases and 0 bases, in that order; junction bases with no gene match: 3. The CDR3 sequence is 14 residues long. From germline, CDR1 is MNHEY and CDR2 SMNVEV (reference sequence). The CDR3 nucleotides read TGTGCCAGCAGTCTTACAGGGGGCTCCTACGAGCAGTACTTC. Translated: CASSLTGGSYEQYF.

This clone has only a few counts. V usage is TRBV30 and J usage is TRBJ1-5, with a weak D call TRBD1 (5 bases). Trimming took 5 bases from V and 1 from J, leaving 18 bases between them. CDR1 is GTSNPN and CDR2 is SVGIG in the germline V gene (reference sequence). This CDR3 is built from 16 residues. This CDR3 reads CAWGWGGSVSNQPQHF. CDR3 DNA: TGTGCCTGGGGTTGGGGGGGATCGGTCAGCAATCAGCCCCAGCATTTT.

The chain combines TRBV28 with TRBJ1-5; 7 bases agree with TRBD1. J lost 3 bases, V lost 5 bases, and 4 bases had no gene match. CDR3 length: 14 amino acids. Germline CDR1 and CDR2: MDHEN and SYDVKM. CDR3 protein: CASSPGQDNQPQHF. In DNA, the CDR3 is TGTGCCAGCAGTCCTGGACAGGACAATCAGCCCCAGCATTTT.

For this clone: Sequence at one end of the junction differs from germline and may be a read error. The CDR3 sequence: CASSLAFTDTQYF. CDR3 DNA sequence: TGTGCTAGCAGCTTAGCGTTCACAGATACGCAGTATTTT. The gene calls are TRBV7-7 and TRBJ2-3, with D maybe TRBD2 (5 bases). Germline V gene data show CDR1 as SSHAT and CDR2 as FNYEAQ (reference sequence). This CDR3 is 13 amino acids long.

The genes are TRBV11-3 and TRBJ1-4; D is uncertain. V was pared by 1 base and J by 7 bases, with 10 bases between. Germline V lookup: CDR1 SGHNT, CDR2 YENEEA. The CDR3 totals 14 residues. CDR3: CASSLGGAGEKLFF. The CDR3 DNA follows: TGTGCCAGCAGCTTAGGGGGTGCTGGTGAAAAACTGTTTTTT.

The sample holds many counts of this clone. V and J are TRBV7-9 and TRBJ2-1, with D perhaps given as TRBD1 or TRBD2 (6 bases each). V lost 5 bases to trimming and J lost 9 bases, with 23 bases between them. Germline lookup yields CDR1 SEHNR and CDR2 FQNEAQ (reference sequence). CDR3 length: 16 amino acids. In nucleotides, the CDR3 is TGTGCCAGCAGCGACGTCGGGGGACAAAGGGAGAGTGAGCAGTTCTTC. This gives the protein CASSDVGGQRESEQFF. Complete variable domain (other parts from reference TRBV7-9 and TRBJ2-1): DTGVSQNPRHKITKRGQNVTFRCDPISEHNRLYWYRQTLGQGPEFLTYFQNEAQLEKSRLLSDRFSAERPKGSFSTLEIQRTEQGDSAMYLCASSDVGGQRESEQFFGPGTRLTVL.

The chain combines TRBV7-3 with TRBJ2-3; unclear D gene. Per the germline V gene, CDR1 is SGHTA and CDR2 is FQGTGA. Trimming stripped 2 bases from V and 3 bases from J, with 9 bases between. CDR3 length: 14 amino acids. In DNA form, the CDR3 reads TGTGCCAGCAGCTTACATTCAGTGACAGATACGCAGTATTTT. Protein: CASSLHSVTDTQYF. Variable domain in full (rest from reference TRBV7-3 and TRBJ2-3): GAGVSQTPSNKVTEKGKYVELRCDPISGHTALYWYRQSLGQGPEFLIYFQGTGAADDSGLPNDRFFAVRPEGSVSTLKIQRTERGDSAVYLCASSLHSVTDTQYFGPGTRLTVL.

The gene calls are TRBV5-6 and TRBJ2-7; the D is unclear. CDR1 is SGHDT, CDR2 YYEEEE, per germline. This CDR3 has 11 residues. The ends were cut back, 3 bases at V and 0 bases at J, with 1 base in the middle. In DNA form, the CDR3 reads TGTGCCAGCAGCTCCTCCTACGAGCAGTACTTC. This encodes CASSSSYEQYF.

The chain joins TRBV4-1 to TRBJ1-2; D may be TRBD1 (6 bases). V dropped 1 base and J dropped 6 bases, with 18 bases sitting between them. Germline V gene lookup returns CDR1 MGHRA and CDR2 YSYEKL. This CDR3 region has 16 residues. CDR3 region: CASSQVFPDSGNGYTF. The CDR3 DNA reads TGCGCCAGCAGCCAAGTTTTTCCGGACAGCGGGAATGGCTACACCTTC.

The rearrangement uses TRBV5-6 and TRBJ2-5; TRBD1 is a possible D gene (6 bases). Trimming shortened V by 2 bases and J by 2 bases, and 13 bases separated the two germline ends. Germline CDR1 reads SGHDT; CDR2 reads YYEEEE. This CDR3 is 15 amino acids long. This CDR3 reads CASSFTGSFQETQYF. CDR3 nucleotides: TGTGCCAGCAGCTTTACAGGGAGTTTTCAAGAGACCCAGTACTTC.

J is TRBJ1-2 and V is TRBV30; D perhaps matches TRBD1 (5 bases). This CDR3 has 13 amino acids. Trimming took 6 bases from V and 4 from J, leaving 15 bases between them. CDR1 is GTSNPN, CDR2 SVGIG, per germline (reference sequence). CDR3 nucleotide sequence: TGTGCCTGCCTCAGGGCCATAGGCTATGGCTACACCTTC. Translated: CACLRAIGYGYTF.

V is TRBV5-1 and J is TRBJ2-1; 8 bases line up with TRBD2. Trimming took 0 bases from V and 9 from J; bases not matched to a gene: 8. The CDR3 has 15 residues. CDR1 SGHRS and CDR2 YFSETQ come from the germline V gene. The CDR3 protein is CASSLEQGLGGEQFF. CDR3 nucleotide sequence: TGCGCCAGCAGCTTGGAACAGGGACTAGGAGGTGAGCAGTTCTTC.

The J gene is TRBJ1-1, the V gene TRBV9; 8 bases match TRBD1. CDR1 and CDR2 (germline): SGDLS, YYNGEE. Unmatched junction bases numbered 5, after V lost 3 bases and J lost 4 bases. The CDR3 consists of 14 residues. The CDR3 sequence: CASSAGQGGTEAFF. The CDR3 nucleotides are TGTGCCAGCAGCGCCGGACAGGGTGGCACTGAAGCTTTCTTT.

V gene TRBV19 combines with J gene TRBJ1-1; D not certain. V dropped 1 base and J dropped 7 bases, with 7 bases sitting between them. The CDR3 consists of 12 residues. Germline CDR1 LNHDA, CDR2 SQIVND (reference sequence). The CDR3 DNA is TGTGCCAGTAGTATAGGCGCCCGTGAAGCTTTCTTT. It is translated as CASSIGAREAFF.

This clone showed up just a few times. This chain uses TRBV20-1 with TRBJ2-5; D perhaps matches TRBD2 (5 bases). Trimming took off 3 bases at V and 5 bases at J, with 7 bases between the two ends. This CDR3 region has 11 residues. Germline loops: CDR1 DFQATT, CDR2 SNEGSKA (reference sequence). For the CDR3, the DNA is TGCAGTGCTAGTGGGAGCGAGACCCAGTACTTC. It translates to CSASGSETQYF.

This clone was detected only a few times. The CDR3 loop reads CASSQDQDRYTF. CDR3 nucleotide sequence: TGTGCCAGCAGCCAAGATCAGGACCGCTACACCTTC. This rearrangement joins TRBV4-2 to TRBJ1-2, with D uncertain. The CDR3 runs 12 residues. Per the germline V gene, CDR1 is LGHNA and CDR2 is YNFKEQ. V was cut by 0 bases and J by 9 bases, with 8 bases left in between.

The DNA of the CDR3 is TGTGCCAGCAGCTTGGCCTCTCGGGGTGGTGAGCAGTTCTTC. Protein: CASSLASRGGEQFF. This chain joins TRBV7-6 and TRBJ2-1; D may be TRBD2 (5 bases). The CDR3 loop spans 14 amino acids. Germline CDR1 is SGHVS and CDR2 is FNYEAQ. Trimming removed 3 bases at V and 9 bases at J, with 15 bases between.